The rows below give T cell receptor beta chains drawn from one sample of a study of OX40 agonist ivuxolimab in advanced cancers. TCRdb's table, derived via immunoSEQ multiplex PCR, lists solely in-frame clones and lacks some. The repertoire has about 62,000 clones, 85% of them found once; the top ten carry over 3.5%. The source material was CD4+ or CD8+ T cells sorted from blood, sampled in a trial of the OX40 agonist ivuxolimab. These TCRs come from an adult with an advanced solid tumor such as melanoma, head and neck, liver or kidney cancer. CDR3s include the opening cysteine and the closing phenylalanine or tryptophan. A D gene is named only where the DNA matches it firmly. Rows give clone size only sometimes, using once, few, many, or a class for an expanded clone.

V,D,J,size,CDR3,DNA
TRBV2,-,TRBJ2-1,-,CASSRRTYNEQFF,TGTGCCAGCAGCCGGAGGACCTACAATGAGCAGTTCTTC
TRBV28,TRBD2,TRBJ2-1,-,CASRTPLAGGIYEQFF,TGTGCCAGCAGAACCCCCCTAGCGGGAGGAATCTATGAGCAGTTCTTC
TRBV2,TRBD1,TRBJ1-5,few,CASSYDRELQPQHF,TGTGCCAGCAGCTACGACAGGGAACTCCAGCCCCAGCATTTT
TRBV5-6,TRBD2,TRBJ2-5,-,CASSLGEGMTQYF,TGTGCCAGCAGCTTGGGGGAGGGCATGACACAGTACTTC
TRBV21-1,-,TRBJ1-5,-,CASSPGTGVSNQPQHF,TGTGCCAGCAGCCCTGGGACAGGGGTAAGCAATCAGCCCCAGCATTTT
TRBV11-1,-,TRBJ1-1,-,CASRDNQGRTEAFF,TGTGCCAGCAGAGATAATCAGGGACGGACTGAAGCTTTCTTT
TRBV11-2,-,TRBJ1-3,-,CASSSGISGNTIYF,TGTGCCAGCAGCTCCGGGATCTCTGGAAACACCATATATTTT
TRBV19,TRBD2,TRBJ2-7,-,CASSISAGDYEQYF,TGTGCCAGTAGTATCTCAGCGGGGGACTACGAGCAGTACTTC
TRBV15,-,TRBJ1-1,-,CATSRARGTEAFF,TGTGCCACCAGCAGAGCAAGGGGCACTGAAGCTTTCTTT
TRBV19,TRBD1,TRBJ1-4,-,CASSPAPGQGAWRSNEKLFF,TGTGCCAGTAGTCCCGCCCCGGGACAGGGGGCGTGGAGGTCTAATGAAAAACTGTTTTTT
TRBV7-3,TRBD2,TRBJ2-3,-,CASSLLPQLAGQLGGTDTQYF,TGTGCCAGCAGCTTACTTCCCCAACTAGCGGGACAACTCGGGGGCACAGATACGCAGTATTTT